The source of this TCR beta chain is a study of cytomegalovirus exposure and HLA in healthy donors. The CDR3 runs 15 residues. The V gene's germline CDR1 is SGHRS and CDR2 YFSETQ. V was clipped by 3 bases and J by 6 bases; unmatched bases: 8. The study ran its PCR with 60 Vbeta and 13 Jbeta primers. Sequencing used immunoSEQ multiplex PCR; TCRdb keeps in-frame clones, though not all of them. The sample yields tens of thousands of clones, 84% seen once. This rearrangement joins TRBV5-1 to TRBJ2-7; 11 bases match TRBD1. This TCR was sampled from a woman in her late teens or twenties in good health and CMV-seropositive. The source material was PBMCs. The CDR3 loop is CASSWTGGERSEQYF. CDR3 bases: TGCGCCAGCAGCTGGACAGGGGGCGAAAGGAGCGAGCAGTACTTC.